This TCR beta chain was recovered during a study of T cell responses to AZD1222 COVID-19 vaccine. Libraries were prepared by immunoSEQ multiplex PCR; TCRdb keeps only in-frame clonotypes and omits some of them. The sample yields about 150,000 clones, 70% to 90% seen once. The germline gives CDR1 SGHTA, CDR2 FQGNSA. This CDR3 is 15 amino acids long. The ends were cut back, 5 bases at V and 5 bases at J, with 18 bases in the middle. This sequence originates from an adult in good health. The sequencing here drew on peripheral blood, taken on day 0 of MenACWY control vaccination. This chain links TRBV7-2 with TRBJ2-5; D possibly corresponds to TRBD1 (6 bases). The CDR3 loop is CASSRGGGGLETQYF. As DNA, the CDR3 is TGTGCCAGCAGCCGTGGGGGTGGGGGCCTTGAGACCCAGTACTTC.